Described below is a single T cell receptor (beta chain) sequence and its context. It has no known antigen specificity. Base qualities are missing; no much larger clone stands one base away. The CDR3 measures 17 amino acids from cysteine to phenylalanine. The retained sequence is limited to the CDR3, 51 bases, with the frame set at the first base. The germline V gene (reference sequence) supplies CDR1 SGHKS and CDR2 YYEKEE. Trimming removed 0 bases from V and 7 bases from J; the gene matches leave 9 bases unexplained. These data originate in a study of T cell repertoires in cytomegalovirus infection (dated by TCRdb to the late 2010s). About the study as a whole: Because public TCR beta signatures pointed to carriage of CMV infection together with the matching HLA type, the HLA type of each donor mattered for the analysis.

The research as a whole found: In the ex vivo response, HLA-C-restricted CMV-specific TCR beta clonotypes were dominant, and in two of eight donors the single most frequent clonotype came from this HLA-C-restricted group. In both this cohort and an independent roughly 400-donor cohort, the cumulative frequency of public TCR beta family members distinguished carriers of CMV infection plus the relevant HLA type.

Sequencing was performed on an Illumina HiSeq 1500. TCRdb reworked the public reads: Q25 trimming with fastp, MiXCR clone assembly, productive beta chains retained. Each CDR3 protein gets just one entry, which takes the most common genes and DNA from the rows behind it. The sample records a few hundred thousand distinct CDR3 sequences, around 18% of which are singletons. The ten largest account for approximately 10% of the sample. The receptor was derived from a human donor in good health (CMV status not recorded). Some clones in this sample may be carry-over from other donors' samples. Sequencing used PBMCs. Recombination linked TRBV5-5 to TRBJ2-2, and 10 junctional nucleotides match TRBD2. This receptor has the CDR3 CASSLVASGSHVGELFF. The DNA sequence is TGTGCCAGCAGCTTGGTGGCTAGCGGGAGTCATGTCGGGGAGCTGTTTTTT. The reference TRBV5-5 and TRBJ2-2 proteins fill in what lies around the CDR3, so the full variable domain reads DAGVTQSPTHLIKTRGQQVTLRCSPISGHKSVSWYQQVLGQGPQFIFQYYEKEERGRGNFPDRFSARQFPNYSSELNVNALLLGDSALYLCASSLVASGSHVGELFFGEGSRLTVL.